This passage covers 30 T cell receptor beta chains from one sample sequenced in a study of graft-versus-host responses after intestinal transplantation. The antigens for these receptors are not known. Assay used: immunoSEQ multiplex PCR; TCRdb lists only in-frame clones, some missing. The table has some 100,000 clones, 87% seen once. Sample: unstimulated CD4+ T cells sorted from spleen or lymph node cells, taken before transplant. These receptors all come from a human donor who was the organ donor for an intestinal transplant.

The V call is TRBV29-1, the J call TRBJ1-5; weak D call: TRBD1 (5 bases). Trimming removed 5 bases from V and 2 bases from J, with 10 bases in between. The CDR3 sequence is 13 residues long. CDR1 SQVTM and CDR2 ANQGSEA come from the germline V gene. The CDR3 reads CSVRGMGNQPQHF. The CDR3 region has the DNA TGCAGCGTTCGGGGGATGGGCAATCAGCCCCAGCATTTT.

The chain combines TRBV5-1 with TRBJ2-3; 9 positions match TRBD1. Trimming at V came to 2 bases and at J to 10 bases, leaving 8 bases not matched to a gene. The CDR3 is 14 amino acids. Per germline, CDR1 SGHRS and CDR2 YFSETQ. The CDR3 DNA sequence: TGCGCCAGCAGCTTCACAGGGGGCGACCCTTCGCAGTATTTT. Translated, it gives CASSFTGGDPSQYF.

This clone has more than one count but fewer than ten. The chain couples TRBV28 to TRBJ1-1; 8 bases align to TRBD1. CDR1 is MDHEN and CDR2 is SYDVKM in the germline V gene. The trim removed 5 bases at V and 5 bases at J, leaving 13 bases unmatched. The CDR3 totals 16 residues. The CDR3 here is CASSPYRGLIGTEAFF. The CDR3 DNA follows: TGTGCCAGCAGTCCGTACAGGGGGTTAATAGGGACTGAAGCTTTCTTT.

The chain's CDR3 is CASSLTVVGGANTGELFF. CDR3 in DNA: TGTGCCAGCAGCTTAACGGTTGTGGGGGGCGCGAACACCGGGGAGCTGTTTTTT. This sequence joins TRBV7-2 and TRBJ2-2, with D possibly called TRBD1 or TRBD2 (6 bases each). Deletions cut 2 bases from V and 0 bases from J, with 16 bases between. The CDR3 totals 18 residues. CDR1 SGHTA and CDR2 FQGNSA come from the germline V gene.

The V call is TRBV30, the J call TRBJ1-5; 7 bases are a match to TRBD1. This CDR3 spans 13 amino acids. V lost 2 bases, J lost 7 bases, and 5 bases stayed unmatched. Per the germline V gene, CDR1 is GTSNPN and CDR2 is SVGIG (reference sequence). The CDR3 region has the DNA TGTGCCTGGAGTCAGGGGGTGAAACAGCCCCAGCATTTT. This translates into CAWSQGVKQPQHF.

For the CDR3, the DNA is TGTGCCAGCAGTGCATCCGGGACAGGAATTGCCGGGGAGCTGTTTTTT. It is translated as CASSASGTGIAGELFF. This rearrangement joins TRBV2 to TRBJ2-2, with 8 bases lining up with TRBD1. The CDR3 consists of 16 residues. Unmatched junction bases numbered 10, after V lost 4 bases and J lost 6 bases. The germline CDR1 and CDR2 sequences are SNHLY and FYNNEI.

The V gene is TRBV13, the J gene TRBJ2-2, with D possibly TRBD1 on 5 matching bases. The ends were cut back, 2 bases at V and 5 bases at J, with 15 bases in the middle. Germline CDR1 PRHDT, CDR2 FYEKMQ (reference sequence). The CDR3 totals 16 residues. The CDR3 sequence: CASSLIVGAATGELFF. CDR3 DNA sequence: TGTGCCAGCAGCTTAATCGTAGGGGCAGCAACCGGGGAGCTGTTTTTT.

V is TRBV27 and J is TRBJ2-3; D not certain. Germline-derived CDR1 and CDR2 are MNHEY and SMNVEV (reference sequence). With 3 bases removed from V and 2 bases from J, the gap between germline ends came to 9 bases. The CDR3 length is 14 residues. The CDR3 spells CASSFSWDTDTQYF. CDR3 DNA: TGTGCCAGCAGTTTTAGTTGGGACACAGATACGCAGTATTTT.

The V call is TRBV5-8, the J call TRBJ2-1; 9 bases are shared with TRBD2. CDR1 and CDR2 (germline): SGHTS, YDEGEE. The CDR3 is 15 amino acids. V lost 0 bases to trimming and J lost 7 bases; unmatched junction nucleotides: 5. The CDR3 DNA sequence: TGTGCCAGCAGCTTGGTAAGCGGGGGGAGGAATGAGCAGTTCTTC. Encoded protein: CASSLVSGGRNEQFF.

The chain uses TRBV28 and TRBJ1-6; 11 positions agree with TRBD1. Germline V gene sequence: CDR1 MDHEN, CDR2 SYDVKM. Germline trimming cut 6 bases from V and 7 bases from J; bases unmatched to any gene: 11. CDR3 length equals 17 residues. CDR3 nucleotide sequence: TGTGCCAGCAGCCGTCCGGGGACAGGGGGGATGAATTCACCCCTCCACTTT. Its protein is CASSRPGTGGMNSPLHF. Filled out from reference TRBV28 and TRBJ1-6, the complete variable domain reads DVKVTQSSRYLVKRTGEKVFLECVQDMDHENMFWYRQDPGLGLRLIYFSYDVKMKEKGDIPEGYSVSREKKERFSLILESASTNQTSMYLCASSRPGTGGMNSPLHFGNGTRLTVT.

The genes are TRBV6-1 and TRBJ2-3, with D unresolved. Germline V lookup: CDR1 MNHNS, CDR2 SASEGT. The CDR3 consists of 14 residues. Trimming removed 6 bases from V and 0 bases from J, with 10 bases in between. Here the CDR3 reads CASRLDTSTDTQYF. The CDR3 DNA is TGTGCCAGCAGGTTGGATACTAGCACAGATACGCAGTATTTT.

The CDR3 coding sequence is TGTGCCAGTAGTAGGTCAGGGGTTATGAACACTGAAGCTTTCTTT. This codes for CASSRSGVMNTEAFF. V is TRBV19 and J is TRBJ1-1, with D perhaps matching TRBD1 (6 bases). The V gene lost 4 bases and the J gene lost 0 bases, with 12 bases spanning the gap. The CDR3 extends over 15 amino acids. Germline values: CDR1 LNHDA, CDR2 SQIVND (reference sequence).

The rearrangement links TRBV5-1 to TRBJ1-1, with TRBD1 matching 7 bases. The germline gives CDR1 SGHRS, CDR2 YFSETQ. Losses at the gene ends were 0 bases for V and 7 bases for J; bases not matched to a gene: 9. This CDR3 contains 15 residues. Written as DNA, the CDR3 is TGCGCCAGCAGCTTGGATCCCTCTGGGACAGATGAAGCTTTCTTT. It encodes CASSLDPSGTDEAFF.

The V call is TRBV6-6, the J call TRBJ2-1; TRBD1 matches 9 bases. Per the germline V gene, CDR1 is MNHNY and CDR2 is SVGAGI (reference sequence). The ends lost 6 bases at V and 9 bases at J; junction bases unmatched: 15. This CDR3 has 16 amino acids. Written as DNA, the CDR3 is TGTGCCAGCAGCCACGGGGCCGCGGACAGGGGTGGTGAGCAGTTCTTC. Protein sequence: CASSHGAADRGGEQFF.

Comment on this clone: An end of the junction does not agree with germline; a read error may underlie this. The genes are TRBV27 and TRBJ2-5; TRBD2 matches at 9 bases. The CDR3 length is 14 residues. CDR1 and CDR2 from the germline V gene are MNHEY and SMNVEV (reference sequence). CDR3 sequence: CASSLWRGGKEQYF. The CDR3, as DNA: TGTGCCAGCAGCTTATGGCGGGGGGGCAAAGAGCAGTACTTC.

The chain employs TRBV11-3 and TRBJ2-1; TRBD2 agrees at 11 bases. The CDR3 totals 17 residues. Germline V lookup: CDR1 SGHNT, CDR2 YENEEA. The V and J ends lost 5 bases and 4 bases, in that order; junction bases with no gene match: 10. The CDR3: CASSPSRLAGGYNEQFF. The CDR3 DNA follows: TGTGCCAGCAGCCCCTCGCGGCTAGCGGGGGGTTACAATGAGCAGTTCTTC.

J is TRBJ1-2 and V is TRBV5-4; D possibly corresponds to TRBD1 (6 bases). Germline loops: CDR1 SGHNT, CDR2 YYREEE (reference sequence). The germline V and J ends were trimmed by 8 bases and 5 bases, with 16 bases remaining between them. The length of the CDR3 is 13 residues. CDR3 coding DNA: TGTGCCAGTAAGACAGGCAATGGGTATGGCTACACCTTC. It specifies CASKTGNGYGYTF.

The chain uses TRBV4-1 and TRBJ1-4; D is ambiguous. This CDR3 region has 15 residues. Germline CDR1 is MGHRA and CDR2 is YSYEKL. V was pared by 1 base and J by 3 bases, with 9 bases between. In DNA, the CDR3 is TGCGCCAGCAGCCAAGTCTCTCAGGCTAATGAAAAACTGTTTTTT. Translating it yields CASSQVSQANEKLFF.

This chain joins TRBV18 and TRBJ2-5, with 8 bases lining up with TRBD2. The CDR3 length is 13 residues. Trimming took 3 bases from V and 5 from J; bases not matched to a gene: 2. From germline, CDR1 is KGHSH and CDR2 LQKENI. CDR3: CASSPLAGETQYF. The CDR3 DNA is TGTGCCAGCTCACCCCTAGCGGGCGAGACCCAGTACTTC.

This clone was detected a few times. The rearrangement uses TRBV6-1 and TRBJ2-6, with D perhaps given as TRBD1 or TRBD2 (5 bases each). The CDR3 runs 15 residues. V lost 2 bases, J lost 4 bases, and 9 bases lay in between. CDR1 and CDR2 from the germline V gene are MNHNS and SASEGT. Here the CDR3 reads CASSERGVGANVLTF. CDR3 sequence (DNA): TGTGCCAGCAGTGAAAGAGGGGTCGGGGCCAACGTCCTGACTTTC.

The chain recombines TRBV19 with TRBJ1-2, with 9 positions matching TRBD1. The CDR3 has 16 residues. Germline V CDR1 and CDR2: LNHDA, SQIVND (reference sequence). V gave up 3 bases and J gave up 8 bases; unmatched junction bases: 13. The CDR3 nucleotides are TGTGCCAGTAGTATCGGCGGGGGGACAGGGTCTCAAGGCTACACCTTC. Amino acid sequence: CASSIGGGTGSQGYTF.

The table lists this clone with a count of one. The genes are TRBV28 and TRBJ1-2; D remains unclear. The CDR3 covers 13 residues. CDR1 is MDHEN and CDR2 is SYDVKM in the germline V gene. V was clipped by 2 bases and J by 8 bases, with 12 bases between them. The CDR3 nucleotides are TGTGCCAGCAGTTTAATTGGGATCGGGGGCTACACCTTC. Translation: CASSLIGIGGYTF.

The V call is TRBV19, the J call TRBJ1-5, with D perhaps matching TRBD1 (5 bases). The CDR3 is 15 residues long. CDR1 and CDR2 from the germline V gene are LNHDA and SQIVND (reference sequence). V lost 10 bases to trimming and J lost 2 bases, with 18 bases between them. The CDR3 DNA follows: TGTGCCACCCTGGGGGAGAAAATCGGCAATCAGCCCCAGCATTTT. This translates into CATLGEKIGNQPQHF.

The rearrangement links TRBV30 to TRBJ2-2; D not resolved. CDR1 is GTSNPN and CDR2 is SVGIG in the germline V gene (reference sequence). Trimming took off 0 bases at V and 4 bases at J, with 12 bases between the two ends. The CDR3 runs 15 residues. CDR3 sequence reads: CAWSVQNRGTGELFF. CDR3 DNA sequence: TGTGCCTGGAGTGTACAGAATCGAGGCACCGGGGAGCTGTTTTTT.

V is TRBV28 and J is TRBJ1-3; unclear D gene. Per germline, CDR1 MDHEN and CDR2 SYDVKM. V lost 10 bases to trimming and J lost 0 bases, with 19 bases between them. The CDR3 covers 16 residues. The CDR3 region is CATLAPGLNSGNTIYF. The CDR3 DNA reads TGTGCCACCCTGGCACCGGGCCTAAACTCTGGAAACACCATATATTTT. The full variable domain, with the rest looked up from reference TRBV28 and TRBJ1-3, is DVKVTQSSRYLVKRTGEKVFLECVQDMDHENMFWYRQDPGLGLRLIYFSYDVKMKEKGDIPEGYSVSREKKERFSLILESASTNQTSMYLCATLAPGLNSGNTIYFGEGSWLTVV.

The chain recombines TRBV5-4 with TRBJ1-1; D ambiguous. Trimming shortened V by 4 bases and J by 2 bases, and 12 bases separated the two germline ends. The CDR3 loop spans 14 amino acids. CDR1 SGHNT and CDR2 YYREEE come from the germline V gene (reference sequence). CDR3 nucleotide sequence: TGTGCCAGCAGCCCCCGGGGATTCAACACTGAAGCTTTCTTT. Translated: CASSPRGFNTEAFF.

The CDR3 protein is CASSIGTGPRPQHF. The CDR3 DNA reads as TGTGCCAGTAGTATCGGGACAGGGCCAAGGCCCCAGCATTTT. This sequence joins TRBV19 and TRBJ1-5; 9 bases match TRBD1. The CDR3 is 14 residues long. V lost 3 bases to trimming and J lost 9 bases; unmatched junction nucleotides: 6. The V gene's germline CDR1 is LNHDA and CDR2 SQIVND (reference sequence). Based on the CDR3 plus reference TRBV19 and TRBJ1-5, the full variable domain is DGGITQSPKYLFRKEGQNVTLSCEQNLNHDAMYWYRQDPGQGLRLIYYSQIVNDFQKGDIAEGYSVSREKKESFPLTVTSAQKNPTAFYLCASSIGTGPRPQHFGDGTRLSIL.

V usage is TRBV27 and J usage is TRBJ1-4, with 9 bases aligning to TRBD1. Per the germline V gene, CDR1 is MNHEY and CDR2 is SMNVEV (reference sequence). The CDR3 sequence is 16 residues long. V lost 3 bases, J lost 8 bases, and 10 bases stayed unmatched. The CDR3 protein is CASSFWDGTGYEKLFF. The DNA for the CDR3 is TGTGCCAGCAGTTTTTGGGACGGGACAGGGTACGAAAAACTGTTTTTT.

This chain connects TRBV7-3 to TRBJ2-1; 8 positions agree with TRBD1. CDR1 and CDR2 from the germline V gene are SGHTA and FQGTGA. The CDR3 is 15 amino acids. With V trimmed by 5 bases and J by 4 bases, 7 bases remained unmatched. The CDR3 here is CASSPGQGPYNEQFF. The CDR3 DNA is TGTGCCAGCAGCCCCGGACAGGGACCTTACAATGAGCAGTTCTTC.

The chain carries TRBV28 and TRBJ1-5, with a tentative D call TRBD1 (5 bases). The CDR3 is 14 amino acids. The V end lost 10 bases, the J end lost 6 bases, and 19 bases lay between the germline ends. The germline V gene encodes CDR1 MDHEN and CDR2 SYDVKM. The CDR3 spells CATVREGHVQPQHF. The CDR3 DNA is TGTGCCACCGTGAGGGAGGGGCATGTTCAGCCCCAGCATTTT.